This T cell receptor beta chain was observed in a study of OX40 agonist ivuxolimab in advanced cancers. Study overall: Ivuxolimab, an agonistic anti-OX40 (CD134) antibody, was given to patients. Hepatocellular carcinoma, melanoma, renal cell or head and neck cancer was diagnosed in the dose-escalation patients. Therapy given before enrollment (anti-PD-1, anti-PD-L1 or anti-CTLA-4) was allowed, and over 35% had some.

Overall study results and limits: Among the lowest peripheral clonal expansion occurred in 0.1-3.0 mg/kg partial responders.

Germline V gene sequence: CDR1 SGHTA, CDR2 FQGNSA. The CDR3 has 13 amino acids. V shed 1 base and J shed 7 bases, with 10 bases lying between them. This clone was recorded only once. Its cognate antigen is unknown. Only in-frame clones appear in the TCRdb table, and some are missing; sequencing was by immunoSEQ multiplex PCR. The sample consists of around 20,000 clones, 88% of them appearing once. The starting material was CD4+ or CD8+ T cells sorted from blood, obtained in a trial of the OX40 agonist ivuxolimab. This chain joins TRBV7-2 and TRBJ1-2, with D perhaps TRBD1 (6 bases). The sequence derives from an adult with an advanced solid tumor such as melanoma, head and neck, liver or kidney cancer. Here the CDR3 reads CASSLGGAAGYTF. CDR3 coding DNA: TGTGCCAGCAGCTTAGGGGGGGCAGCTGGCTACACCTTC. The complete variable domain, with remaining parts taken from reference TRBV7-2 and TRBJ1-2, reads GAGVSQSPSNKVTEKGKDVELRCDPISGHTALYWYRQSLGQGLEFLIYFQGNSAPDKSGLPSDRFSAERTGGSVSTLTIQRTQQEDSAVYLCASSLGGAAGYTFGSGTRLTVV.